This paragraph reports one TCR beta chain. The clone's antigen remains unknown. Base-call qualities are not available, and no considerably larger clone is one nucleotide away. This specimen belongs to a study of blood T cells in healthy people across ages (dated by TCRdb to about 2015). Study-wide context: In model experiments, template switching captured roughly one uniquely barcoded TCR beta cDNA molecule for every two T cells. To track age-related changes in TCR beta repertoire diversity, the study relied on deep sequencing normalized with unique cDNA molecular identifiers. The donors were divided into four age groups: young (average around 16 years), middle-aged (approximately 39), aged (about 60) and long-lived (82). To avoid experimental bias, donors of different ages were spread randomly across the sequencing lanes. Two additional independent replicas of 1 million unique cDNA reads from the same blood draw were analyzed for two donors (one aged 18 to 29 and one aged 80 or older).

V gives up 6 bases and J gives up 5 bases, and the segment between their germline ends measures 14 bases. The CDR3 has 14 amino acids, counting the end cysteine and phenylalanine. The read is trimmed to its CDR3 DNA, 42 bases read in frame from base 1. Broader findings and caveats from the paper: Observed TCR beta diversity per million T cells fell roughly linearly with age, and a significant reduction was already apparent by age roughly 40. Compared with the aged group, the long-lived group had more naive CD4+ T cells, fewer expanded clones and increased TCR diversity, a pattern suggesting age selection. Because the CMV infection status of the donors was unknown, age-related changes in expanded clonotypes may potentially have been confounded. Estimates of total diversity based on one million sequenced T cells were considered lower bounds and underestimates. Because profiling used bulk unsorted PBMCs, naive and antigen-experienced compartments could not be compared conclusively. The percentage of naive T cells measured by flow cytometry correlated strongly with observed TCR beta diversity.

The donors were 40 or so Caucasian individuals from Russia, aged about 6 to 100 years, who were systemically healthy. Each donor gave 8 to 10 milliliters of peripheral blood, drawn into EDTA-treated Vacutainer tubes. PBMCs were isolated by Ficoll-Paque density-gradient centrifugation, with at least 6 million obtained per sample. Total RNA was extracted from PBMCs with Trizol reagent, with at least 6 micrograms obtained per sample. The percentages of naive CD45RAhigh/CD27high T cells were determined by flow cytometry on a PBMC aliquot from every donor. The library was generated by 5' RACE. Sequencing instrument: Illumina HiSeq 2500. The second PCR ran for roughly 7 to 11 cycles and used a J-beta primer mix along with a sample-barcoded 5' primer. A template-switch 5' adaptor carrying 12 random nucleotides introduced a unique molecular identifier onto each TCR beta cDNA molecule. Each sample yielded at least 3 million CDR3-containing paired-end reads. All of the RNA was converted into first-strand cDNA using the Mint cDNA synthesis kit, with a TRBC-specific oligonucleotide serving as the primer. All cDNA was treated with uracil-DNA glycosylase and then went through a first 18-cycle PCR with the universal primers M1SS and BC2_uni_R. The original pipeline was this. Normalization of each sample was performed by random selection of 1 million high-quality reads, each carrying a distinct molecular identifier. Instead of being binned into consensus sequences, reads that shared molecular identifiers were thrown out. MiTCR, run with a Q25 quality threshold and the strictest error-elimination algorithm, handled CDR3 identification, clonotype clustering and error correction. Lower-bound total TCR beta diversity was estimated with a nonparametric unseen species model using Euler transformation. Clones were called with MiXCR by TCRdb after fastp trimmed the public reads at Q25, and only in-frame beta chains were retained. One record per CDR3 amino acid sequence lists the most common genes and DNA. The V and J calls follow TCRdb's processing rather than the paper's. The sample table records 890,000 or so distinct CDR3 sequences; around 62% of these occur just once. Together, the top ten hold roughly 25% of the sample.

This receptor was identified in a young man in good health. In this chain, TRBV12-3 or TRBV12-4 is recombined with TRBJ2-1, with the D call tentatively TRBD1 or TRBD2, each fitting 5 bases. The specimen sequenced was blood. For the CDR3, the sequence is CASSDFGANNEQFF. The nucleotides read TGTGCCAGCAGCGATTTCGGGGCAAACAATGAGCAGTTCTTC.